Sequencing of this T cell receptor (beta chain) was carried out in a study of T-cell reconstitution after alpha-beta-depleted transplantation in children. TCRbeta library preparation incorporated unique molecular identifiers. MiXCR, run by TCRdb on the PCR reads, gives a single entry per CDR3 protein. Among roughly 610,000 distinct CDR3 sequences listed, about 10% were seen once. V lost 0 bases and J lost 7, with 15 bases in between. This CDR3 is built from 16 residues. Germline V gene sequence: CDR1 LGHNA, CDR2 YSLEER. Ten or more counts support this clonotype. The V gene is TRBV4-3, the J gene TRBJ1-4; D not resolved. The clonotype originates from a human donor who donated a stem cell graft to a child with acute myeloid leukemia. Sequencing used PBMCs from the stem cell graft donor, obtained from the stem cell graft. The CDR3, as DNA: TGCGCCAGCAGCCAAGATCGTTCTCCGGGTGGTGAAAAACTGTTTTTT. Translating it yields CASSQDRSPGGEKLFF.